This T cell receptor (beta chain) appears in the sequencing data of a study of blood T cell repertoires in COVID-19. The overall study: T cells, B-cell-depleted T cells, or PBMCs provided the cDNA or gDNA that served as material.

The CDR3 contains 20 residues. V lost 0 bases and J lost 6, with 24 bases in between. Germline V lookup: CDR1 LGHDT, CDR2 YNNKEL (reference sequence). Profiling relied on immunoSEQ multiplex PCR, and the TCRdb table lists in-frame clones only, not all of them. The data show over 200,000 clones, with 80% to 90% seen just once and roughly 16% held by the top ten. Recovery among Cohort 3 donors was established by two negative PCRs, clearance, or symptom resolution. The sample taken for sequencing was PBMCs or T cells enriched from blood (not recorded which). This TCR was sampled from a man aged 18 to 30 who had recovered from COVID-19. The chain employs TRBV3-1 (or the pseudogene TRBV3-2) and TRBJ1-6; possible D gene TRBD1, 5 bases. CDR3 in DNA: TGTGCCAGCAGCCAAGACGAGCCGTCCTTCCTCGGGGGAGGTAATTCACCCCTCCACTTT. Protein sequence: CASSQDEPSFLGGGNSPLHF.